The next 31 T cell receptor beta chains were all read from a single sample in a study of blood T cell repertoires in COVID-19. Produced via immunoSEQ multiplex PCR; TCRdb's table is partial and in-frame only. In the table there are about 87,000 clones, 87% of which are singletons. Sequencing used peripheral blood. These TCRs come from a human donor with acute or convalescent COVID-19. The donor label of this sample is uncertain.

This clone was observed a handful of times. The chain carries TRBV19 and TRBJ1-5, with TRBD1 matching 9 bases. With V trimmed by 10 bases and J by 2 bases, 6 bases remained unmatched. This CDR3 has 14 residues. Germline lookup yields CDR1 LNHDA and CDR2 SQIVND (reference sequence). The CDR3 loop is CATTGGWGNQPQHF. In nucleotides, the CDR3 is TGTGCCACAACAGGGGGCTGGGGCAATCAGCCCCAGCATTTT.

This clone was seen more than once but under ten times. J is TRBJ1-4 and V is TRBV18, with 7 positions matching TRBD1. Germline CDR1 and CDR2: KGHSH and LQKENI. Trimming removed 3 bases from V and 8 bases from J; junction bases left unmatched: 6. The CDR3 is 14 residues long. The CDR3 nucleotides read TGTGCCAGCTCACCCGACAGGGTCCGGGAAAAACTGTTTTTT. This translates into CASSPDRVREKLFF.

The chain carries TRBV29-1 and TRBJ1-1; D is ambiguous. V was shortened by 4 bases and J by 5 bases, with 11 bases between the two germline ends. Germline V gene lookup returns CDR1 SQVTM and CDR2 ANQGSEA. This CDR3 is 12 amino acids long. CDR3 nucleotides: TGCAGCGTTGCCCGGGAGGGTACTGAAGCTTTCTTT. Translating gives CSVAREGTEAFF.

The gene calls are TRBV6-2 or TRBV6-3 and TRBJ1-6; D is unresolved. Trimming shortened V by 7 bases and J by 8 bases, and 24 bases separated the two germline ends. Per germline, CDR1 MNHEY and CDR2 SVGEGT. The CDR3 loop spans 17 amino acids. DNA for the CDR3: TGTGCCAGCACCCCCGGTACTCGAGCAGGCTTTCATTCACCCCTCCACTTT. Translating it yields CASTPGTRAGFHSPLHF.

The chain has TRBV28 and TRBJ1-2; 9 nucleotides agree with TRBD1. The germline V gene encodes CDR1 MDHEN and CDR2 SYDVKM. V shed 3 bases, J shed 7 bases, and the junction held 12 bases outside the gene matches. CDR3 length equals 16 residues. The CDR3 reads CASSFRKGQGGVGYTF. CDR3 nucleotide sequence: TGTGCCAGCAGTTTTCGAAAGGGACAGGGAGGGGTTGGCTACACCTTC.

The chain combines TRBV30 with TRBJ1-5; D might be TRBD1 (6 bases). CDR1 and CDR2 (germline): GTSNPN, SVGIG (reference sequence). The germline V and J ends were trimmed by 2 bases and 5 bases, with 10 bases remaining between them. This CDR3 has 13 residues. CDR3 sequence: CAWSTGGDQPQHF. The CDR3 nucleotides read TGTGCCTGGAGTACGGGGGGCGATCAGCCCCAGCATTTT. Full variable domain (rest looked up from reference TRBV30 and TRBJ1-5): SQTIHQWPATLVQPVGSPLSLECTVEGTSNPNLYWYRQAAGRGLQLLFYSVGIGQISSEVPQNLSASRPQDRQFILSSKKLLLSDSGFYLCAWSTGGDQPQHFGDGTRLSIL.

The J gene is TRBJ2-1, the V gene TRBV24-1, with D perhaps matching TRBD1 (5 bases). In germline, CDR1 is KGHDR, CDR2 SFDVKD. Trimming cost V 7 bases and J 5 bases, with 8 bases left between them. This CDR3 has 12 amino acids. CDR3 DNA sequence: TGTGCCACCAGGGGGCAACACAATGAGCAGTTCTTC. This translates into CATRGQHNEQFF.

The rearrangement uses TRBV5-1 and TRBJ2-7; 7 nucleotides line up with TRBD2. From germline, CDR1 is SGHRS and CDR2 YFSETQ. This CDR3 comprises 14 residues. The V gene end was trimmed by 0 bases and the J gene end by 1 base; junction bases not matched to a gene: 1. For the CDR3, the DNA is TGCGCCAGCAGCTTGGGCGGGGGTTCCTACGAGCAGTACTTC. Residues: CASSLGGGSYEQYF.

V gene TRBV7-2 combines with J gene TRBJ2-5, with D tentatively TRBD2 (7 bases). The CDR3 length is 16 residues. V lost 2 bases, J lost 5 bases, and 18 bases lay in between. Per the germline V gene, CDR1 is SGHTA and CDR2 is FQGNSA. DNA for the CDR3: TGTGCCAGCAGCTTATATGCCGGGGGGCCGGGGGAGACCCAGTACTTC. It specifies CASSLYAGGPGETQYF.

V is TRBV5-1 and J is TRBJ2-3; perhaps TRBD1 as D (5 bases). Germline V gene data show CDR1 as SGHRS and CDR2 as YFSETQ. The V end lost 1 base, the J end lost 2 bases, and 20 bases lay between the germline ends. This CDR3 is built from 18 residues. For the CDR3, the DNA is TGCGCCAGCAGCTTGAAAGGGATAGACAGACATTTCACAGATACGCAGTATTTT. It codes for CASSLKGIDRHFTDTQYF.

The rearrangement uses TRBV28 and TRBJ1-3; TRBD1 is a possible D gene (5 bases). CDR1 is MDHEN, CDR2 SYDVKM, per germline. V was cut by 7 bases and J by 2 bases, with 12 bases left in between. This CDR3 contains 14 residues. The CDR3 nucleotides are TGTGCCAGCATGGCCCCAGGGCCTGGAAACACCATATATTTT. This encodes CASMAPGPGNTIYF.

V is TRBV18 and J is TRBJ2-3, with a possible D match to TRBD1 (5 bases). V was clipped by 2 bases and J by 2 bases, with 11 bases between them. The germline V gene has CDR1 KGHSH and CDR2 LQKENI. The CDR3 consists of 15 residues. The CDR3 here is CASSPWGLDTDTQYF. The CDR3 region has the DNA TGTGCCAGCTCACCATGGGGCCTTGACACAGATACGCAGTATTTT.

V gene TRBV9 combines with J gene TRBJ2-5; 8 bases match TRBD2. Trimming removed 0 bases from V and 4 bases from J; junction bases left unmatched: 5. From germline, CDR1 is SGDLS and CDR2 YYNGEE. CDR3 length: 15 amino acids. Here the CDR3 reads CASSVVGGGVETQYF. The CDR3 DNA reads TGTGCCAGCAGCGTAGTCGGGGGGGGCGTAGAGACCCAGTACTTC.

V is TRBV25-1 and J is TRBJ2-7; D remains unclear. Germline V gene sequence: CDR1 MGHDK, CDR2 SYGVNS. The CDR3 is made up of 13 amino acids. V dropped 2 bases and J dropped 0 bases, with 5 bases sitting between them. The CDR3 protein is CASSEPSSYEQYF. The DNA for the CDR3 is TGTGCCAGCAGTGAACCCAGCTCCTACGAGCAGTACTTC.

The V call is TRBV6-5, the J call TRBJ1-4; D gene ambiguous. Germline-derived CDR1 and CDR2 are MNHEY and SVGAGI. V lost 6 bases and J 4 bases, leaving 12 bases between the germline ends. The CDR3 length is 14 residues. The CDR3 reads CASRSAGINEKLFF. The CDR3 nucleotides are TGTGCCAGCAGAAGCGCGGGCATTAATGAAAAACTGTTTTTT.

The chain joins TRBV7-9 to TRBJ1-6; maybe TRBD1 (6 bases). Per germline, CDR1 SEHNR and CDR2 FQNEAQ (reference sequence). V was cut by 8 bases and J by 9 bases, with 14 bases left in between. This CDR3 contains 13 residues. The CDR3 DNA sequence: TGTGCCAGCGCGGCAGGGGAAGCTTCACCCCTCCACTTT. Translated, it gives CASAAGEASPLHF. Full variable domain (missing parts from reference TRBV7-9 and TRBJ1-6): DTGVSQNPRHKITKRGQNVTFRCDPISEHNRLYWYRQTLGQGPEFLTYFQNEAQLEKSRLLSDRFSAERPKGSFSTLEIQRTEQGDSAMYLCASAAGEASPLHFGNGTRLTVT.

This chain connects TRBV6-1 to TRBJ2-7; weak D call: TRBD2 (6 bases). V lost 1 base and J lost 2, with 18 bases in between. The CDR3 runs to 17 residues. Germline CDR1 and CDR2: MNHNS and SASEGT. CDR3 loop: CASSEEEGGAGPYEQYF. The CDR3 nucleotides read TGTGCCAGCAGTGAAGAGGAGGGCGGGGCCGGGCCCTACGAGCAGTACTTC.

This sequence joins TRBV4-1 and TRBJ1-5, with 9 bases lining up with TRBD1. In germline, CDR1 is MGHRA, CDR2 YSYEKL. V shed 0 bases, J shed 6 bases, and the junction held 12 bases outside the gene matches. The CDR3 has 18 amino acids. CDR3 in amino acids: CASSQEFPRDRETQPQHF. The CDR3, as DNA: TGCGCCAGCAGCCAAGAGTTTCCACGGGACAGGGAGACTCAGCCCCAGCATTTT.

The chain couples TRBV7-2 to TRBJ2-5; the D is unclear. CDR3 length: 16 amino acids. From germline, CDR1 is SGHTA and CDR2 FQGNSA. Trimming left V 1 base short and J 4 bases short, with 16 bases between. This CDR3 reads CASSLGVRNSRETQYF. CDR3 nucleotide sequence: TGTGCCAGCAGCTTAGGGGTTCGTAATAGCAGAGAGACCCAGTACTTC.

This clone occurred once. This sequence joins TRBV5-5 and TRBJ1-1; unclear D gene. Germline values: CDR1 SGHKS, CDR2 YYEKEE (reference sequence). The CDR3 loop spans 13 amino acids. V lost 7 bases and J 0 bases, leaving 10 bases between the germline ends. CDR3 sequence reads: CASAGGLNTEAFF. The CDR3 region has the DNA TGTGCCAGCGCCGGCGGTCTGAACACTGAAGCTTTCTTT.

This chain links TRBV6-5 with TRBJ2-7, with unresolved D. The germline CDR1 and CDR2 sequences are MNHEY and SVGAGI. CDR3 length: 15 amino acids. V gave up 6 bases and J gave up 0 bases, with 15 bases separating them. CDR3 sequence (DNA): TGTGCCAGCAGCCGTACACGATTTCGCTCCTACGAGCAGTACTTC. It yields the protein CASSRTRFRSYEQYF.

The V gene is TRBV5-1, the J gene TRBJ2-5; perhaps TRBD1 as D (5 bases). V lost 1 base to trimming and J lost 4 bases, with 11 bases between them. The CDR3 consists of 14 residues. From germline, CDR1 is SGHRS and CDR2 YFSETQ. CDR3 loop: CASSLLGARETQYF. Here the CDR3 DNA reads TGCGCCAGCAGCTTGCTAGGGGCTAGAGAGACCCAGTACTTC.

The J gene is TRBJ2-1, the V gene TRBV7-3; maybe TRBD2 (6 bases). CDR3 length equals 16 residues. V dropped 4 bases and J dropped 6 bases, with 19 bases sitting between them. Germline V lookup: CDR1 SGHTA, CDR2 FQGTGA. The CDR3: CASSSSTRRTINEQFF. Here the CDR3 DNA reads TGTGCCAGCAGCTCCTCGACTAGGAGGACTATCAATGAGCAGTTCTTC.

This clone was counted only a few times. The chain couples TRBV3-1 (or the pseudogene TRBV3-2) to TRBJ1-2; the D gene is possibly TRBD1 (5 bases). Germline loops: CDR1 LGHDT, CDR2 YNNKEL (reference sequence). The length of the CDR3 is 13 residues. V lost 0 bases to trimming and J lost 4 bases, with 6 bases between them. The CDR3: CASSQDQGYGYTF. In nucleotides, the CDR3 is TGTGCCAGCAGCCAAGATCAGGGCTATGGCTACACCTTC.

This sequence joins TRBV6-4 and TRBJ1-1; the D is unclear. This CDR3 spans 13 amino acids. V lost 4 bases, J lost 0 bases, and 6 bases lay in between. Germline values: CDR1 MRHNA, CDR2 SNTAGT. CDR3 protein: CASSVQLNTEAFF. CDR3 in DNA: TGTGCCAGCAGTGTGCAGTTGAACACTGAAGCTTTCTTT.

The chain joins TRBV28 to TRBJ2-7; 9 bases are shared with TRBD2. The CDR3 totals 12 residues. Germline-derived CDR1 and CDR2 are MDHEN and SYDVKM. J gave up 6 bases and V 7 bases, and 4 bases lay outside the gene matches. The CDR3 loop is CASTPREGEQYF. CDR3 DNA: TGTGCCAGCACCCCGCGGGAGGGCGAGCAGTACTTC.

This chain links TRBV7-2 with TRBJ2-7; D may be TRBD1 (5 bases). The CDR3 has 15 residues. Trimming stripped 1 base from V and 2 bases from J, with 12 bases between. The V gene's germline CDR1 is SGHTA and CDR2 FQGNSA. CDR3 coding DNA: TGTGCCAGCAGCTTAGGGCAGGGCCCGGCCTACGAGCAGTACTTC. It translates to CASSLGQGPAYEQYF.

This clone was seen once. J is TRBJ2-7 and V is TRBV5-1; 9 bases are shared with TRBD1. From germline, CDR1 is SGHRS and CDR2 YFSETQ. The CDR3 runs to 16 residues. Trimming removed 4 bases from V and 6 bases from J; junction bases left unmatched: 14. The CDR3 sequence is CASSPRPDRGLREQYF. CDR3 sequence (DNA): TGCGCCAGCAGCCCGCGCCCGGACAGGGGTTTACGCGAGCAGTACTTC.

This clone was counted a single time. The chain employs TRBV24-1 and TRBJ2-5; TRBD2 agrees at 7 bases. V was pared by 3 bases and J by 4 bases, with 7 bases of the junction left unmatched. Germline V gives CDR1 KGHDR, CDR2 SFDVKD. The CDR3 is 15 residues long. The CDR3 nucleotides read TGTGCCACCAGTGATCCAAGCGGGGATGGAGAGACCCAGTACTTC. As protein: CATSDPSGDGETQYF.

Many counts were recorded for this clone. The V call is TRBV5-4, the J call TRBJ1-2; D remains ambiguous. Trimming cost V 3 bases and J 5 bases, with 23 bases left between them. CDR1 SGHNT and CDR2 YYREEE come from the germline V gene (reference sequence). This CDR3 contains 17 residues. CDR3 residues: CASSSQNSGPGRYGYTF. The CDR3 DNA reads TGTGCCAGCAGCTCACAAAACTCCGGACCGGGGAGATATGGCTACACCTTC.

V is TRBV6-6 and J is TRBJ1-3, with D possibly matching TRBD1 (5 bases). The CDR3 has 11 amino acids. V was cut by 5 bases and J by 9 bases, with 8 bases left in between. Germline V CDR1 and CDR2: MNHNY, SVGAGI (reference sequence). The DNA for the CDR3 is TGTGCCAGCAGTGGACAAGGCACCATATATTTT. Translation gives CASSGQGTIYF.